The clone carrying this T cell receptor beta chain was found many times. What it binds is unknown. The V and J ends lost 5 bases and 2 bases respectively, with 9 bases between them. The CDR3 has 13 amino acids. Germline CDR1 is MNHNS and CDR2 is SASEGT. Isolation of PBMCs was performed on around 9.3 ml fresh peripheral blood. Using RNA transcripts as the source, TCR beta CDR3 regions were amplified. First-round RT-PCR targeting the TCR CDR3 was performed with the HTBI primer set. TCRdb fed the multiplex PCR reads into MiXCR, producing one record per CDR3 protein. Of 400,000 to 500,000 distinct CDR3 sequences in the sample, roughly 14% are singletons; the top ten hold approximately 13%. This specimen belongs to a study of T cells in Graves' hyperthyroidism and ophthalmopathy. The study's findings and limits: A model using 13 V-J features told ophthalmopathy apart from stable hyperthyroidism. Among thyroid clonotypes expanded above 0.001, most also appeared in blood. The model foresaw ophthalmopathy a median roughly 6 months prior to onset.

This clonotype was sampled from a man aged 18 to 29 with Graves' ophthalmopathy. The sample was blood. The chain joins TRBV6-1 to TRBJ1-2; D gene uncertain. The CDR3 coding sequence is TGTGCCAGCAGTAGCGTGGCAAACTATGGCTACACCTTC. This sequence encodes CASSSVANYGYTF.